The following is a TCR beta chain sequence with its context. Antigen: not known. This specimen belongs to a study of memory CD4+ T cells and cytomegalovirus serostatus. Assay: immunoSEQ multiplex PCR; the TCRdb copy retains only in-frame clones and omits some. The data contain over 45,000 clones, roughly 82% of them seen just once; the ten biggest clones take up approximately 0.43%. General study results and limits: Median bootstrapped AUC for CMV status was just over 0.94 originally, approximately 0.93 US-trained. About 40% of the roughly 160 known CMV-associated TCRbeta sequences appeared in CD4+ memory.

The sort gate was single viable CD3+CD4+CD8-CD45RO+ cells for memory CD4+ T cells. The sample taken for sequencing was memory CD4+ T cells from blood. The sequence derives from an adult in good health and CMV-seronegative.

Here the CDR3 reads CASSKTPEYGYTF. In DNA form, the CDR3 reads TGTGCCAGCAGCAAGACACCAGAGTATGGCTACACCTTC. This sequence joins TRBV4-2 and TRBJ1-2; no clear D gene. The ends were cut back, 5 bases at V and 5 bases at J, with 12 bases in the middle. The CDR3 spans 13 residues. CDR1 and CDR2 (germline): LGHNA, YNFKEQ.